These 23 T cell receptor beta chains were all obtained from the same sample, sequenced in a study of memory B cells and T cells in multiple sclerosis. Clones were read by immunoSEQ multiplex PCR, and TCRdb kept only the in-frame ones, dropping some. The table lists fewer than 15,000 clones, around 70% of them singletons. Sequenced material: memory (CD45RO+) CD4+ T cells from blood. These receptors came from a human donor with multiple sclerosis.

Only a few counts were recorded for this clone. The chain combines TRBV20-1 with TRBJ1-1, with D unclear. The germline CDR1 and CDR2 sequences are DFQATT and SNEGSKA (reference sequence). The CDR3 extends over 11 amino acids. With 3 bases removed from V and 4 bases from J, the gap between germline ends came to 6 bases. This CDR3 reads CSASGLTEAFF. The CDR3 DNA reads TGCAGTGCTAGTGGACTCACTGAAGCTTTCTTT.

This chain connects TRBV28 to TRBJ1-5, with D possibly matching TRBD1 (6 bases). The CDR3 is 13 amino acids. Germline CDR1 and CDR2: MDHEN and SYDVKM. V was shortened by 9 bases and J by 8 bases, with 17 bases between the two germline ends. The CDR3 bases are TGTGCCAGTTATGACAGGCCAAGGGAGCCCCAGCATTTT. Its protein is CASYDRPREPQHF.

The chain links TRBV27 to TRBJ1-4; D possibly corresponds to TRBD1 (6 bases). V was pared by 2 bases and J by 1 base, with 11 bases between. The CDR3 has 16 amino acids. The germline CDR1 and CDR2 sequences are MNHEY and SMNVEV (reference sequence). The CDR3 is CASSLMTGGTNEKLFF. The DNA of the CDR3 is TGTGCCAGCAGTTTAATGACAGGTGGAACTAATGAAAAACTGTTTTTT.

This chain joins TRBV29-1 and TRBJ1-5; D possibly corresponds to TRBD1 (6 bases). This CDR3 has 14 residues. Trimming shortened V by 5 bases and J by 2 bases, and 13 bases separated the two germline ends. The germline gives CDR1 SQVTM, CDR2 ANQGSEA. In DNA, the CDR3 is TGCAGCGTTACAAGGACAGAGGGCAATCAGCCCCAGCATTTT. The encoded protein is CSVTRTEGNQPQHF.

The chain uses TRBV29-1 and TRBJ1-5, with 10 bases identical to TRBD1. This CDR3 has 13 residues. With V trimmed by 7 bases and J by 7 bases, 7 bases remained unmatched. Germline loops: CDR1 SQVTM, CDR2 ANQGSEA. The CDR3 DNA is TGCAGCGCCGGACAGGGGGGTTCCCAGCCCCAGCATTTT. Residues: CSAGQGGSQPQHF. Complete variable domain (other parts from reference TRBV29-1 and TRBJ1-5): SAVISQKPSRDICQRGTSLTIQCQVDSQVTMMFWYRQQPGQSLTLIATANQGSEATYESGFVIDKFPISRPNLTFSTLTVSNMSPEDSSIYLCSAGQGGSQPQHFGDGTRLSIL.

The table lists this clone with a count of one. The CDR3 spells CASSVGLAGGPYNEQFF. In nucleotides, the CDR3 is TGTGCCAGCAGCGTAGGCCTAGCGGGAGGGCCCTACAATGAGCAGTTCTTC. The chain links TRBV9 to TRBJ2-1, with TRBD2 matching 12 bases. The trim removed 0 bases at V and 2 bases at J, leaving 3 bases unmatched. Looked up from germline, CDR1 is SGDLS and CDR2 is YYNGEE. CDR3 size: 17 residues.

This clone has just a few counts. The rearrangement links TRBV11-1 to TRBJ2-1; D perhaps matches TRBD2 (5 bases). CDR3 size: 17 residues. Trimming removed 1 base at V and 0 bases at J, with 13 bases between. From germline, CDR1 is SGHAT and CDR2 FQDESV (reference sequence). The chain's CDR3 is CASSLVHAGSSYNEQFF. The CDR3 DNA sequence: TGTGCCAGCAGCTTAGTTCACGCGGGTAGCTCCTACAATGAGCAGTTCTTC.

The chain recombines TRBV5-1 with TRBJ2-3; 9 nucleotides line up with TRBD1. V gave up 2 bases and J gave up 1 base; unmatched junction bases: 2. Germline V gives CDR1 SGHRS, CDR2 YFSETQ. This CDR3 has 15 amino acids. In DNA, the CDR3 is TGCGCCAGCAGCTTCCGGGACAGGGGCACAGATACGCAGTATTTT. Translating gives CASSFRDRGTDTQYF. The whole variable domain, remainder taken from reference TRBV5-1 and TRBJ2-3, is KAGVTQTPRYLIKTRGQQVTLSCSPISGHRSVSWYQQTPGQGLQFLFEYFSETQRNKGNFPGRFSGRQFSNSRSEMNVSTLELGDSALYLCASSFRDRGTDTQYFGPGTRLTVL.

This clone was observed a few times. V usage is TRBV7-7 and J usage is TRBJ1-4; TRBD1 is a possible D gene (6 bases). CDR1 is SSHAT and CDR2 is FNYEAQ in the germline V gene (reference sequence). The CDR3 contains 13 residues. Trimming removed 1 base from V and 13 bases from J, with 13 bases in between. The CDR3 here is CASSLGPGALLFF. CDR3 bases: TGTGCCAGCAGCTTAGGGCCAGGGGCGCTACTGTTTTTT.

The chain carries TRBV6-5 and TRBJ2-7; 11 bases fit TRBD2. The CDR3 sequence is 15 residues long. Germline V gene sequence: CDR1 MNHEY, CDR2 SVGAGI. With 0 bases clipped from V and 4 bases from J, the junction kept 2 bases outside the gene matches. CDR3: CASSYSASGGYEQYF. CDR3 nucleotide sequence: TGTGCCAGCAGTTACTCAGCTAGCGGGGGGTACGAGCAGTACTTC.

The CDR3 is CSVVGQGRDYGYEQYF. DNA for the CDR3: TGCAGCGTTGTGGGACAGGGGCGGGACTACGGCTACGAGCAGTACTTC. This sequence joins TRBV29-1 and TRBJ2-7, with 10 bases that match TRBD1. V was clipped by 4 bases and J by 3 bases; unmatched bases: 12. Germline-derived CDR1 and CDR2 are SQVTM and ANQGSEA. The CDR3 runs to 16 residues.

This clone was picked up a small number of times. The chain combines TRBV2 with TRBJ2-1; 8 bases match TRBD1. V trimming: 6 bases; J trimming: 9 bases; junction bases outside the gene matches: 7. Germline V gives CDR1 SNHLY, CDR2 FYNNEI. The CDR3 is 13 amino acids. In DNA form, the CDR3 reads TGTGCCAGCAGCAAGGACAGGGTCGGTGAGCAGTTCTTC. Translating gives CASSKDRVGEQFF.

This clone has a handful of counts. The chain recombines TRBV14 with TRBJ2-3; 9 bases match TRBD2. Trimming at V came to 3 bases and at J to 6 bases, leaving 13 bases not matched to a gene. Germline V gene lookup returns CDR1 SGHDN and CDR2 FVKESK. CDR3 length: 17 amino acids. The CDR3 DNA follows: TGTGCCAGCAGCCAGCAGTTCTTAGCGGGAGTTTCGGATACGCAGTATTTT. Encoded protein: CASSQQFLAGVSDTQYF.

The J gene is TRBJ1-2, the V gene TRBV6-1; D ambiguous. This CDR3 region has 14 residues. V was shortened by 6 bases and J by 4 bases, with 15 bases between the two germline ends. Per germline, CDR1 MNHNS and CDR2 SASEGT. DNA of the CDR3: TGTGCCAGCAGCGCCGGCGGAACCACCTATGGCTACACCTTC. This codes for CASSAGGTTYGYTF.

The V gene is TRBV7-3, the J gene TRBJ1-2, with D unclear. Trimming took off 5 bases at V and 6 bases at J, with 10 bases between the two ends. CDR3 size: 12 residues. Germline V CDR1 and CDR2: SGHTA, FQGTGA. The CDR3 DNA sequence: TGTGCCAGCAGCCCGGACTCGGATGGCTACACCTTC. Translated: CASSPDSDGYTF.

This clone was detected only a few times. V usage is TRBV2 and J usage is TRBJ1-5; D may be TRBD1 (5 bases). V lost 7 bases, J lost 4 bases, and 11 bases lay in between. CDR3 length: 13 residues. Germline loops: CDR1 SNHLY, CDR2 FYNNEI. The CDR3 sequence: CASTAGWNQPQHF. CDR3 bases: TGTGCCAGCACGGCAGGGTGGAATCAGCCCCAGCATTTT.

This clone has more than one count but fewer than ten. This chain links TRBV6-1 with TRBJ1-4; 8 nucleotides line up with TRBD1. Per germline, CDR1 MNHNS and CDR2 SASEGT. Trimming cost V 6 bases and J 7 bases; bases outside gene matches: 4. The CDR3 has 13 amino acids. CDR3 in amino acids: CASRKGTGEKLFF. The CDR3 DNA follows: TGTGCCAGCAGGAAAGGGACAGGTGAAAAACTGTTTTTT.

This clone was observed a few times. The J gene is TRBJ1-2, the V gene TRBV6-6; 9 bases match TRBD1. The germline V gene has CDR1 MNHNY and CDR2 SVGAGI (reference sequence). The junction had 8 bases not matched to a gene; V was cut back by 6 bases and J by 3 bases. This CDR3 contains 15 residues. CDR3 in amino acids: CASRDTGGVDYGYTF. For the CDR3, the DNA is TGTGCCAGCAGAGATACAGGGGGCGTCGACTATGGCTACACCTTC.

The chain is built from TRBV29-1 and TRBJ1-1; D remains ambiguous. The germline V gene encodes CDR1 SQVTM and CDR2 ANQGSEA. The CDR3 spans 13 residues. CDR3 in DNA: TGCAGTGTGCCCGGGGTGCGTAACACTGAAGCTTTCTTT. It yields the protein CSVPGVRNTEAFF.

V and J are TRBV6-5 and TRBJ1-1; tentative D call: TRBD1 (5 bases). The ends were cut back, 5 bases at V and 5 bases at J, with 15 bases in the middle. The length of the CDR3 is 14 residues. Germline lookup yields CDR1 MNHEY and CDR2 SVGAGI. CDR3 region: CASSQDAGGTEAFF. The DNA of the CDR3 is TGTGCCAGCAGTCAGGACGCCGGGGGGACTGAAGCTTTCTTT.

The rearrangement joins TRBV19 to TRBJ1-1; tentatively, D is TRBD1 (6 bases). Trimming took off 10 bases at V and 6 bases at J, with 18 bases between the two ends. CDR1 and CDR2 from the germline V gene are LNHDA and SQIVND (reference sequence). This CDR3 comprises 13 residues. CDR3: CATREGGGAEAFF. The CDR3 nucleotides read TGTGCCACCAGGGAGGGGGGTGGAGCTGAAGCTTTCTTT.

This chain links TRBV30 with TRBJ2-6; TRBD1 is a possible D gene (5 bases). Trimming left V 0 bases short and J 3 bases short, with 12 bases between. The CDR3 sequence is 16 residues long. CDR1 and CDR2 from the germline V gene are GTSNPN and SVGIG (reference sequence). The CDR3 DNA follows: TGTGCCTGGAGTGTACCGGCAGGGAATGGGGCCAACGTCCTGACTTTC. Its protein is CAWSVPAGNGANVLTF.

V usage is TRBV4-2 and J usage is TRBJ2-1; 9 bases are a match to TRBD2. Germline values: CDR1 LGHNA, CDR2 YNFKEQ. The CDR3 is 15 amino acids. Unmatched junction bases numbered 3, after V lost 1 base and J lost 5 bases. CDR3 nucleotides: TGTGCCAGCAGCCAAGCAGCGGGAGGCCACAATGAGCAGTTCTTC. Protein product: CASSQAAGGHNEQFF.